This entry describes one T cell receptor beta chain. This clonotype came up a few times. This clone's antigen is unknown. No qualities accompany the bases; no much larger clone lies one base away. The data were taken from a study of T cell repertoires in cytomegalovirus infection (dated by TCRdb to about 2019). For the wider study: Alongside well-studied HLA-B-restricted epitopes, the peptide stimulations were aimed at recently identified HLA-C-restricted CMV epitopes, whose presentation resists viral immunomodulation. The HLA type of each donor mattered for the analysis, because public TCR beta signatures pointed to carriage of CMV infection along with the matching HLA type.

The treatment or condition label on this specimen signifies: in vitro stimulation with specific CMV peptide epitopes to enrich CMV-specific T cells. V lost 5 bases and J lost 5 bases, and the count of bases not matched to a germline gene is 14. From cysteine to phenylalanine, the CDR3 is 16 amino acids long. The kept DNA is CDR3 alone, 48 bases in frame from the first base. The germline V gene encodes CDR1 MNHEY and CDR2 SVGEGT. On the study overall, not on this receptor specifically: The ex vivo response was dominated by HLA-C-restricted CMV-specific TCR beta clonotypes, and the single most frequent clonotype in two of eight donors was supplied by these HLA-C-restricted clonotypes. Carriers of CMV infection plus the relevant HLA type were discriminated by the cumulative frequency of public TCR beta family members in the study cohort and in an independent approximately 340-donor cohort.

The instrument given in TCRdb is Illumina HiSeq 1500. Using fastp at Q25 and MiXCR, TCRdb reprocessed the public reads and kept productive beta chains. A single entry per CDR3 protein holds the most common genes and DNA from its merged rows. The table for this sample lists about 900,000 distinct CDR3 sequences; 30% to 40% of them were counted only once. The top ten constitute around 15% of the sample. Sequences were derived from cultured CD8+ T cells from PBMCs, sampled from culture after CMV antigen stimulation. The chain joins TRBV6-2 or TRBV6-3 to TRBJ1-1, with 7 bases matching TRBD1. This sequence was found in a human donor in good health (CMV status not recorded). Some clones in this sample may be carry-over from other donors' samples. The CDR3 region has the sequence CASSPLTGPGGTEAFF. Read as DNA, the sequence is TGTGCCAGCAGTCCACTGACAGGGCCGGGTGGGACTGAAGCTTTCTTT.